Listed below are T cell receptor beta chains from one sample, sequenced in a study of control samples from healthy donors and cancer patients. The repertoire was sequenced with immunoSEQ multiplex PCR; TCRdb's copy has only in-frame clones and lacks some. The data contain around 53,000 clones, 65% to 90% of them singletons. Source material: PBMCs. These receptors all stem from a woman in her forties or fifties with lung cancer. CDR3s include the opening cysteine and the closing phenylalanine or tryptophan. The D gene is left open where the match is weak. Some rows have no size entry. The others give once, few or many, or a class for an expanded clone.

-,-,TRBV28,TRBJ2-7,13,CASSLTQAYEQYF,TGTGCCAGCAGTTTAACGCAGGCCTACGAGCAGTACTTC
TRBD1,-,TRBV7-9,TRBJ1-5,13,CASTDRVDQPQHF,TGTGCCAGCACCGACAGGGTTGACCAGCCCCAGCATTTT
-,-,TRBV19,TRBJ1-2,13,CASTKTLNYGYTF,TGTGCCAGTACTAAGACCCTGAACTATGGCTACACCTTC
TRBD1,once,TRBV11-3,TRBJ2-6,16,CASRGQANSGANVLTF,TGTGCCAGCAGGGGACAGGCTAACTCTGGGGCCAACGTCCTGACTTTC
-,few,TRBV6-5,TRBJ1-2,14,CASSYSMAVAGYTF,TGTGCCAGCAGTTACTCGATGGCAGTGGCTGGCTACACCTTC
-,-,TRBV7-2,TRBJ2-1,14,CASSLISSYNEQFF,TGTGCCAGCAGCTTAATATCATCCTACAATGAGCAGTTCTTC
-,once,TRBV7-2,TRBJ2-6,15,CASSWRVSGANVLTF,TGTGCCAGCAGCTGGAGGGTTAGTGGGGCCAACGTCCTGACTTTC
-,-,TRBV9,TRBJ1-2,18,CASSKLPGQASPAKSYTF,TGTGCCAGCAGTAAACTACCGGGACAAGCCTCCCCCGCTAAAAGCTACACCTTC
-,-,TRBV7-2,TRBJ2-6,14,CASSFFSGANVLTF,TGTGCCAGCAGCTTTTTCTCTGGGGCCAACGTCCTGACTTTC
-,once,TRBV2,TRBJ2-3,13,CASGPRLEDTQYF,TGTGCCAGCGGACCCCGGCTGGAAGATACGCAGTATTTT
-,-,TRBV14,TRBJ2-2,15,CASSQKGLYTGELFF,TGTGCCAGCAGCCAAAAAGGTCTCTACACCGGGGAGCTGTTTTTT
-,-,TRBV5-4,TRBJ2-7,14,CASSQSQNRDEQYF,TGTGCCAGCAGCCAAAGTCAAAACAGGGACGAGCAGTACTTC
-,-,TRBV27,TRBJ2-2,17,CASGPPMRGRYTGELFF,TGTGCCAGCGGGCCGCCCATGCGGGGCCGATACACCGGGGAGCTGTTTTTT
-,-,TRBV4-3,TRBJ2-5,15,CASSQEVAGEETQYF,TGCGCCAGCAGCCAAGAGGTGGCAGGGGAAGAGACCCAGTACTTC
TRBD1,-,TRBV14,TRBJ1-2,15,CASSLLEDRNYGYTF,TGTGCCAGCAGCCTCCTAGAGGACAGGAACTATGGCTACACCTTC
-,once,TRBV7-8,TRBJ2-2,15,CASSLSTPNTGELFF,TGTGCCAGCAGCTTATCCACGCCGAACACCGGGGAGCTGTTTTTT
-,-,TRBV11-2,TRBJ2-7,18,CASSLFILDSLQGSEQYF,TGTGCCAGCAGCTTATTTATCTTAGACAGTCTTCAAGGGTCCGAGCAGTACTTC
TRBD1,-,TRBV3-1/TRBV3-2,TRBJ1-4,14,CASSRQGTNEKLFF,TGTGCCAGCAGTCGACAGGGGACTAATGAAAAACTGTTTTTT
-,-,TRBV6-2/TRBV6-3,TRBJ1-1,14,CASSSLTVNTEAFF,TGTGCCAGCAGTTCTTTGACGGTTAACACTGAAGCTTTCTTT
-,once,TRBV6-5,TRBJ2-6,15,CASLRVPSGANVLTF,TGTGCCAGCTTAAGGGTCCCCTCTGGGGCCAACGTCCTGACTTTC
-,-,TRBV5-6,TRBJ2-5,13,CASSLGQEKTQYF,TGTGCCAGCAGCTTGGGGCAGGAAAAGACCCAGTACTTC
TRBD1,-,TRBV27,TRBJ1-1,14,CASSDRDLNTEAFF,TGTGCCAGCAGTGACAGGGACTTGAACACTGAAGCTTTCTTT
-,-,TRBV5-1,TRBJ2-1,14,CASSGGSLENEQFF,TGCGCCAGCAGCGGAGGAAGTCTTGAGAATGAGCAGTTCTTC
-,-,TRBV3-1/TRBV3-2,TRBJ2-7,15,CASSQWRQDPYEQYF,TGTGCCAGCAGCCAATGGAGACAGGATCCCTACGAGCAGTACTTC
TRBD1,-,TRBV2,TRBJ1-1,13,CASSWGTGEEAFF,TGTGCCAGCAGTTGGGGGACAGGGGAGGAAGCTTTCTTT
TRBD1,few,TRBV6-1,TRBJ1-4,18,CASSEAGYRGRAGEKLFF,TGTGCCAGCAGTGAAGCGGGATACAGGGGGCGGGCAGGAGAAAAACTGTTTTTT
-,-,TRBV14,TRBJ1-2,13,CASSQVPAGGYTF,TGTGCCAGCAGCCAAGTTCCGGCCGGAGGCTACACCTTC
-,-,TRBV19,TRBJ2-6,20,CASSGRSVQGRRAGANVLTF,TGTGCCAGTAGTGGTCGTTCGGTTCAGGGTCGTCGGGCTGGGGCCAACGTCCTGACTTTC
-,-,TRBV7-9,TRBJ2-3,12,CASSLTADTQYF,TGTGCCAGCAGCCTAACCGCAGATACGCAGTATTTT
TRBD1,-,TRBV24-1,TRBJ2-7,15,CATSDGALDRAEQYF,TGTGCCACCAGTGATGGGGCCCTTGACAGGGCCGAGCAGTACTTC
-,-,TRBV7-2,TRBJ1-3,14,CASSLANSGNTIYF,TGTGCCAGCAGCTTAGCCAACTCTGGAAACACCATATATTTT
-,-,TRBV6-4,TRBJ1-5,14,CASSEESSGQPQHF,TGTGCCAGCAGTGAAGAGAGTTCGGGGCAGCCCCAGCATTTT
-,-,TRBV20-1,TRBJ1-1,14,CSASVNGVNTEAFF,TGCAGTGCTAGTGTGAACGGCGTAAACACTGAAGCTTTCTTT
-,-,TRBV30,TRBJ1-2,11,CAWYGHGGYTF,TGTGCCTGGTATGGCCACGGAGGCTACACCTTC
-,-,TRBV12-3/TRBV12-4,TRBJ1-1,11,CASSLLEEAFF,TGTGCCAGCAGCCTCCTTGAGGAAGCTTTCTTT
TRBD1,-,TRBV19,TRBJ1-2,14,CASTKGQGAEGYTF,TGTGCCAGTACCAAGGGACAGGGGGCTGAAGGCTACACCTTC
TRBD2,once,TRBV11-3,TRBJ2-1,14,CASGGTSQYNEQFF,TGTGCCAGCGGCGGGACTAGCCAATACAATGAGCAGTTCTTC
-,-,TRBV4-3,TRBJ1-6,14,CASSQGIVISPLHF,TGCGCCAGCAGCCAAGGGATTGTAATTTCACCCCTCCACTTT
TRBD1,-,TRBV14,TRBJ1-4,16,CASSQTGGPVNEKLFF,TGTGCCAGCAGCCAGACAGGGGGCCCTGTGAATGAAAAACTGTTTTTT
-,-,TRBV6-5,TRBJ1-1,11,CASSRGPEAFF,TGTGCCAGCAGCAGGGGCCCTGAAGCTTTCTTT
-,-,TRBV7-2,TRBJ1-4,14,CASSEASLREKLFF,TGTGCCAGCAGCGAAGCATCTCTGCGTGAAAAACTGTTTTTT
-,-,TRBV28,TRBJ1-6,16,CASTTTLKMAGSPLHF,TGTGCCAGCACCACTACGCTTAAAATGGCAGGTTCACCCCTCCACTTT
-,-,TRBV19,TRBJ1-1,15,CASSDLDTAGTEAFF,TGTGCCAGTAGCGACCTGGACACGGCGGGGACTGAAGCTTTCTTT
-,-,TRBV29-1,TRBJ1-2,16,CSVEIFSGLLGDGYTF,TGCAGCGTTGAAATCTTCTCGGGACTCTTGGGCGATGGCTACACCTTC
TRBD1,-,TRBV2,TRBJ2-1,16,CASSPRGTGAYNEQFF,TGTGCCAGCAGTCCGAGGGGGACAGGGGCCTACAATGAGCAGTTCTTC
-,few,TRBV29-1,TRBJ2-5,13,CSVVLLLQETQYF,TGCAGCGTTGTGCTTCTGCTCCAAGAGACCCAGTACTTC
-,few,TRBV14,TRBJ1-3,15,CASSRSGAPGNTIYF,TGTGCCAGCAGCCGATCAGGGGCTCCAGGAAACACCATATATTTT
-,-,TRBV20-1,TRBJ1-1,11,CSATGDTEAFF,TGCAGTGCTACTGGGGACACTGAAGCTTTCTTT
-,-,TRBV11-3,TRBJ2-6,16,CASSWDGSSGANVLTF,TGTGCCAGCAGCTGGGACGGGAGCTCTGGGGCCAACGTCCTGACTTTC
-,-,TRBV21-1,TRBJ1-5,16,CASSMEGRAGNQPQHF,TGTGCCAGCAGCATGGAGGGGCGGGCTGGCAATCAGCCCCAGCATTTT
-,-,TRBV6-6,TRBJ1-1,14,CASSSSQRVTEAFF,TGTGCCAGCAGTTCGTCTCAACGGGTCACTGAAGCTTTCTTT
TRBD1,once,TRBV28,TRBJ1-2,14,CASSLRTGYYGYTF,TGTGCCAGCAGTCTACGGACAGGGTACTATGGCTACACCTTC
-,few,TRBV7-2,TRBJ1-2,13,CASSLDVDYGYTF,TGTGCCAGCAGCTTAGATGTGGACTATGGCTACACCTTC
TRBD1,-,TRBV7-6,TRBJ1-5,13,CASSDRGNQPQHF,TGTGCCAGCAGCGACAGGGGGAATCAGCCCCAGCATTTT
-,-,TRBV7-8,TRBJ1-2,15,CASSLRVGGNYGYTF,TGTGCCAGCAGCCTTCGCGTGGGCGGAAACTATGGCTACACCTTC
-,-,TRBV28,TRBJ1-5,14,CASSLVESNQPQHF,TGTGCCAGCAGTTTGGTAGAGAGCAATCAGCCCCAGCATTTT
-,-,TRBV7-9,TRBJ1-2,14,CASSLGVVDYGYTF,TGTGCCAGCAGCTTAGGTGTAGTGGACTATGGCTACACCTTC
TRBD1,-,TRBV10-3,TRBJ2-2,15,CAISEATGGTGELFF,TGTGCCATCAGCGAGGCGACAGGGGGTACCGGGGAGCTGTTTTTT